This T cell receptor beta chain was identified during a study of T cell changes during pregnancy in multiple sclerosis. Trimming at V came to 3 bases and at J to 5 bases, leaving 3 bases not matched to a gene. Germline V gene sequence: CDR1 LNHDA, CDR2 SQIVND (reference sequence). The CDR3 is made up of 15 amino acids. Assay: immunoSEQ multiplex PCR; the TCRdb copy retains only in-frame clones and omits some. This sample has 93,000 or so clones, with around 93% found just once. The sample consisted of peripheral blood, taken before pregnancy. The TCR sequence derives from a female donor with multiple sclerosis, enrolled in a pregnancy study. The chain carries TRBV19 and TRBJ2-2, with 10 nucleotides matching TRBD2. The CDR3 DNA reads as TGTGCCAGTAGTATCGCTAGCGGGAGTACCGGGGAGCTGTTTTTT. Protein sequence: CASSIASGSTGELFF. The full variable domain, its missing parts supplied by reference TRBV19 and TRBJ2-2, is DGGITQSPKYLFRKEGQNVTLSCEQNLNHDAMYWYRQDPGQGLRLIYYSQIVNDFQKGDIAEGYSVSREKKESFPLTVTSAQKNPTAFYLCASSIASGSTGELFFGEGSRLTVL.